This T cell receptor (beta chain) was found in a study of shared clonotypes between healthy human individuals. General observations from the study: Collection of samples was limited to blood; tissue repertoires likely differ. Compared with clonotypes that all four donors shared, non-shared clonotypes had lower generation probabilities. Larger estimated richness was generally seen in naive subsets than in memory subsets.

The split of CD4+ cells yielded CD45RA+ naive and CD45RA-negative memory subsets. The CDR3 loop spans 13 amino acids. The V end was cut by 2 bases, the J end by 10 bases, with 15 bases between. Germline V gives CDR1 GTSNPN, CDR2 SVGIG (reference sequence). The sample holds many counts of this clone. No antigen is known for it. Sequencing was performed with immunoSEQ multiplex PCR; in TCRdb, only in-frame clones are kept and a portion is missing. This sample has 650,000 to 800,000 clones, with around 77% found just once. The rearrangement uses TRBV30 and TRBJ2-1, with D perhaps matching TRBD1 (6 bases). Sequencing used memory CD4+ T cells sorted from blood. The sample's subset: CD45RA-negative fraction. The clonotype originates from a woman in her 30s in good health. CDR3 sequence: CAWSLGTMGEQFF. In DNA form, the CDR3 reads TGTGCCTGGAGTTTGGGGACAATGGGGGAGCAGTTCTTC.